Each of the 23 T cell receptor beta chains below was sequenced from the same sample in a study of blood T cell repertoires in COVID-19. Profiled with immunoSEQ multiplex PCR; TCRdb holds only in-frame clones, not every one. The table has roughly 250,000 clones, around 85% seen once. Sequencing used peripheral blood. The origin of the receptors is a woman aged 40 to 55 with active or convalescent COVID-19.

With regard to this clone: The junction departs from germline at one end; a sequencing error may be responsible. This specimen includes other DNA sequences encoding the same CDR3. V usage is TRBV3-1 (or the pseudogene TRBV3-2) and J usage is TRBJ2-5; 8 bases map to TRBD2. The CDR3 consists of 15 residues. Germline loops: CDR1 LGHDT, CDR2 YNNKEL (reference sequence). The CDR3 coding sequence is TGTGCCAGCAGTCAAGTCAATAGCGGGGAAGAGACCCAGTACTTC. This translates into CASSQVNSGEETQYF.

The chain uses TRBV3-1 (or the pseudogene TRBV3-2) and TRBJ1-3; D may be TRBD1 (5 bases). The CDR3 spans 15 residues. Per the germline V gene, CDR1 is LGHDT and CDR2 is YNNKEL (reference sequence). Trimming removed 5 bases from V and 0 bases from J, with 11 bases in between. CDR3 nucleotides: TGTGCCAGCAGCTTCAGGGAGGGCTCTGGAAACACCATATATTTT. This sequence encodes CASSFREGSGNTIYF.

This sequence joins TRBV28 and TRBJ1-2, with D possibly matching TRBD1 (5 bases). Trimming left V 2 bases short and J 4 bases short, with 11 bases between. The CDR3 is 14 residues long. Germline lookup yields CDR1 MDHEN and CDR2 SYDVKM. The DNA of the CDR3 is TGTGCCAGCAGTTTACAACAGGAGAGCTATGGCTACACCTTC. The encoded protein is CASSLQQESYGYTF.

In its sample, this clone was seen a few times. This chain uses TRBV4-1 with TRBJ1-5; 8 nucleotides match TRBD1. This CDR3 comprises 18 residues. Germline V gene lookup returns CDR1 MGHRA and CDR2 YSYEKL. Trimming at V came to 4 bases and at J to 0 bases, leaving 11 bases not matched to a gene. CDR3 sequence reads: CASSPHDRGVYSNQPQHF. The CDR3, as DNA: TGCGCCAGCAGCCCGCACGACAGGGGAGTTTATAGCAATCAGCCCCAGCATTTT.

The chain uses TRBV5-4 and TRBJ1-2; a weak D match, TRBD1 (6 bases). The CDR3 totals 15 residues. The ends were cut back, 6 bases at V and 2 bases at J, with 17 bases in the middle. Germline V lookup: CDR1 SGHNT, CDR2 YYREEE (reference sequence). The CDR3 nucleotides read TGTGCCAGCACCTCGCAGGACAGCTCAAACTATGGCTACACCTTC. It yields the protein CASTSQDSSNYGYTF.

This chain connects TRBV19 to TRBJ1-1; 8 positions match TRBD1. V shed 2 bases and J 11 bases; nucleotides not matched to a gene: 19. In germline, CDR1 is LNHDA, CDR2 SQIVND (reference sequence). The CDR3 totals 17 residues. The CDR3 nucleotides are TGTGCCAGTAGTATACTCCCATCCCAGACAGGGGCGCCAGGGGCTTTCTTT. Translation: CASSILPSQTGAPGAFF.

The chain combines TRBV5-6 with TRBJ1-4, with 7 positions matching TRBD1. CDR3 length: 16 amino acids. V lost 0 bases and J lost 8; bases outside the gene matches: 10. CDR1 is SGHDT and CDR2 is YYEEEE in the germline V gene. This CDR3 reads CASSLDAEGAQEKLFF. CDR3 bases: TGTGCCAGCAGCTTGGACGCGGAGGGGGCTCAGGAAAAACTGTTTTTT.

The chain employs TRBV5-8 and TRBJ2-7; 8 nucleotides align to TRBD2. The CDR3 is 13 amino acids. V was pared by 4 bases and J by 6 bases, with 6 bases of the junction left unmatched. CDR1 and CDR2 (germline): SGHTS, YDEGEE. The CDR3 protein is CASSRERGGEQYV. The CDR3 nucleotides are TGTGCCAGCAGCCGGGAACGGGGGGGCGAGCAGTACGTC.

The J gene is TRBJ1-5, the V gene TRBV28; D remains ambiguous. CDR1 is MDHEN, CDR2 SYDVKM, per germline. CDR3 length: 12 residues. The ends were cut back, 9 bases at V and 0 bases at J, with 6 bases in the middle. In DNA, the CDR3 is TGTGCCAGTTGCGGTAGCAATCAGCCCCAGCATTTT. Protein product: CASCGSNQPQHF.

The rearrangement uses TRBV15 and TRBJ1-2; TRBD1 is a possible D gene (6 bases). In germline, CDR1 is LNHNV, CDR2 YYDKDF (reference sequence). This CDR3 is 17 amino acids long. The germline V and J ends were trimmed by 1 base and 1 base, with 16 bases remaining between them. CDR3 region: CATSRGSQGRFNYGYTF. The DNA for the CDR3 is TGTGCCACCAGCAGAGGTTCACAGGGTAGATTTAACTATGGCTACACCTTC.

The CDR3: CASSLEAATGELFF. Written as DNA, the CDR3 is TGTGCCAGCAGCTTAGAGGCGGCCACCGGGGAGCTGTTTTTT. The V and J genes are TRBV7-7 and TRBJ2-2, with D hard to call. This CDR3 is 14 amino acids long. Germline CDR1 reads SSHAT; CDR2 reads FNYEAQ (reference sequence). V was clipped by 1 base and J by 4 bases, with 7 bases between them.

The chain couples TRBV5-1 to TRBJ1-2; 8 bases are a match to TRBD1. Germline CDR1 SGHRS, CDR2 YFSETQ. The junction had 2 bases not matched to a gene; V was cut back by 3 bases and J by 4 bases. This CDR3 has 13 residues. The CDR3 reads CASSSTGAYGYTF. The CDR3 DNA reads TGCGCCAGCAGCTCGACAGGGGCCTATGGCTACACCTTC.

This chain links TRBV5-5 with TRBJ1-3, with 7 bases fitting TRBD1. This CDR3 has 14 residues. The germline V gene has CDR1 SGHKS and CDR2 YYEKEE (reference sequence). V was clipped by 3 bases and J by 2 bases; unmatched bases: 2. CDR3 loop: CASSSGGAGNTIYF. CDR3 in DNA: TGTGCCAGCAGCTCAGGGGGAGCTGGAAACACCATATATTTT.

J is TRBJ1-1 and V is TRBV5-6; D is undetermined. V lost 2 bases to trimming and J lost 1 base, with 9 bases between them. There are 14 residues in the CDR3. From germline, CDR1 is SGHDT and CDR2 YYEEEE. The CDR3, as DNA: TGTGCCAGCAGCTTATATTCAGGGAACACTGAAGCTTTCTTT. Translating it yields CASSLYSGNTEAFF.

V and J are TRBV10-3 and TRBJ1-4; 10 nucleotides align to TRBD1. The CDR3 is 14 amino acids. V shed 5 bases and J 5 bases; nucleotides not matched to a gene: 2. Germline CDR1 reads ENHRY; CDR2 reads SYGVKD. Here the CDR3 reads CAISPGQGNEKLFF. CDR3 nucleotides: TGTGCCATCAGTCCGGGACAGGGGAATGAAAAACTGTTTTTT.

The chain couples TRBV29-1 to TRBJ2-7; 8 positions match TRBD1. This CDR3 has 13 residues. Trimming removed 4 bases from V and 5 bases from J; junction bases left unmatched: 7. From germline, CDR1 is SQVTM and CDR2 ANQGSEA. The CDR3 DNA follows: TGCAGCGTTGGAGGACAGGGAAGGGACGAGCAGTACTTC. It encodes CSVGGQGRDEQYF.

The V call is TRBV6-5, the J call TRBJ2-7; D remains unclear. V dropped 8 bases and J dropped 2 bases, with 13 bases sitting between them. The CDR3 extends over 13 amino acids. The germline CDR1 and CDR2 sequences are MNHEY and SVGAGI. CDR3 nucleotides: TGTGCCAGCTCGACACCGTCCACCTACGAGCAGTACTTC. Translated: CASSTPSTYEQYF.

This clone was detected once. This chain connects TRBV6-4 to TRBJ2-1, with 8 nucleotides matching TRBD1. The germline gives CDR1 MRHNA, CDR2 SNTAGT. The CDR3 sequence is 13 residues long. The V and J ends lost 5 bases and 12 bases, in that order; junction bases with no gene match: 9. The chain's CDR3 is CASSSEQGERQFF. The CDR3 DNA reads as TGTGCCAGCAGTTCAGAACAGGGGGAACGGCAGTTCTTC.

The chain is built from TRBV15 and TRBJ2-3; a weak D match, TRBD2 (6 bases). CDR1 LNHNV and CDR2 YYDKDF come from the germline V gene (reference sequence). This CDR3 is 16 amino acids long. Trimming took off 0 bases at V and 2 bases at J, with 12 bases between the two ends. The CDR3 spells CATSREAGSNTDTQYF. The CDR3 DNA sequence: TGTGCCACCAGCAGAGAGGCGGGGTCGAACACAGATACGCAGTATTTT.

On this clone itself: An end of the junction differs from the germline gene, which may be a read error. This chain uses TRBV7-2 with TRBJ1-2, with no clear D. Looked up from germline, CDR1 is SGHTA and CDR2 is FQGNSA. The CDR3 runs to 15 residues. The CDR3 DNA is TGTGCCAGCAGCCTAGCGGGGAGGGTAGGATATGGCTACACCTTC. Residues: CASSLAGRVGYGYTF.

The chain has TRBV27 and TRBJ2-1; TRBD1 matches at 8 bases. V trimming: 6 bases; J trimming: 10 bases; junction bases outside the gene matches: 8. Germline V gene sequence: CDR1 MNHEY, CDR2 SMNVEV (reference sequence). This CDR3 is 13 amino acids long. CDR3 nucleotides: TGTGCCAGCAGCTGGACAGGGTCCAGAGAGCAGTTCTTC. Translated, it gives CASSWTGSREQFF.

This sequence joins TRBV10-1 and TRBJ1-6; no definite D call. Per germline, CDR1 WNHNN and CDR2 SYGVQD (reference sequence). The length of the CDR3 is 14 residues. The V end lost 6 bases, the J end lost 7 bases, and 13 bases lay between the germline ends. The CDR3 region is CASSSGNTNSPLHF. DNA for the CDR3: TGCGCCAGCAGCTCCGGGAACACAAATTCACCCCTCCACTTT.

This sequence joins TRBV27 and TRBJ1-1; D gene uncertain. Germline V gene data show CDR1 as MNHEY and CDR2 as SMNVEV (reference sequence). The CDR3 is 14 amino acids. The ends were cut back, 0 bases at V and 4 bases at J, with 9 bases in the middle. CDR3 nucleotide sequence: TGTGCCAGCAGTTTATCATTCCCGAGCACTGAAGCTTTCTTT. It yields the protein CASSLSFPSTEAFF.